This T cell receptor beta chain is drawn from a study of molecular identifiers for immune sequencing clone quantification. From the PCR reads, TCRdb called clonotypes with MiXCR, one entry per CDR3 protein. The sample lists hundreds of thousands of distinct CDR3 sequences, 25% occurring once. Germline CDR1 is SGHRS and CDR2 is YFSETQ. The CDR3 contains 13 residues. Trimming left V 4 bases short and J 5 bases short, with 12 bases between. This clonotype was recorded many times. The gene calls are TRBV5-1 and TRBJ1-1; no definite D call. The sample was naive CD8+ T cells from blood, with Jurkat cell RNA spiked in. The subset was: FACS-sorted CD8+CD4-CCR7+CD45RA+ naive T cells. This receptor was obtained from a human donor in good health. Some libraries in this study had Jurkat cell RNA spiked in. The CDR3 coding sequence is TGCGCCAGCAGCCTGGCTATGGGGACTGAAGCTTTCTTT. Protein sequence: CASSLAMGTEAFF.